This T cell receptor (beta chain) was retrieved from a study of T cells in Graves' hyperthyroidism and ophthalmopathy. The CDR3 regions of TCR beta were amplified from RNA transcripts. TCR CDR3 regions were first amplified by RT-PCR with HTBI primers. A single record per CDR3 protein comes from TCRdb applying MiXCR to the multiplex PCR reads. This sample carries 350,000 to 400,000 distinct CDR3 sequences, 19% of them seen once, and the ten largest clones take around 4%. Only a few counts were recorded for this clonotype. The V gene's germline CDR1 is SGHTA and CDR2 FQGTGA. The V and J ends lost 1 base and 3 bases respectively, with 7 bases between them. The length of the CDR3 is 13 residues.

The genes are TRBV7-3 and TRBJ2-7; D not certain. The sample was blood. The sequence was obtained from a woman aged 18-30 years with Graves' hyperthyroidism. The CDR3 bases are TGTGCCAGCAGCTTAATGGGCAGCTACGAGCAGTACTTC. Its protein is CASSLMGSYEQYF.